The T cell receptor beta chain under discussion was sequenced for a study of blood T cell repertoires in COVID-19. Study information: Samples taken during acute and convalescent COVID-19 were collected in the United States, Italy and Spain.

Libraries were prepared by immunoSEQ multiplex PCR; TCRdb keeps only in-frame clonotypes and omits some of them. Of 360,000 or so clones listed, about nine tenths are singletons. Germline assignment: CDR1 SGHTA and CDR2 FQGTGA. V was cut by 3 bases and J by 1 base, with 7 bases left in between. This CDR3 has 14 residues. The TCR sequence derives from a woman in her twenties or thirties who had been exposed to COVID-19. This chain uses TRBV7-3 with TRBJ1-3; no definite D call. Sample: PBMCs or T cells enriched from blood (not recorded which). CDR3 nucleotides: TGTGCCAGCAGCTTGACGGGGTCTGGAAACACCATATATTTT. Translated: CASSLTGSGNTIYF.